Reported below is one TCR beta chain. This clonotype was seen only a few times. Its antigen is not yet known. The record has no base qualities; no much larger clone is one base away. This record comes from a study of early T cells in non-severe SARS-CoV-2 infection listed by TCRdb under 2021. About the full investigation: Because TCR sequencing relied on bulk RNA taken from unsorted whole blood, pairing of alpha and beta chains was not possible.

Set within a cohort of healthcare workers in London, UK, this nested case-control study involved weekly PCR testing of nasopharyngeal swabs along with blood sampling. Healthcare workers were recruited between 23 and 31 March 2020, during the week of the UK lockdown, and were followed weekly for up to roughly 15 weeks. Libraries were constructed by 5' RACE. TCRdb records NextSeq 500 as the sequencer. To correct for sequencing error and PCR bias, the TCR library protocol tagged individual cDNA molecules with unique molecular identifiers. Both TCR alpha and beta chains were sequenced, and tight co-correlation was observed between alpha and beta sequence abundances in each sample. In the source study's methods: Decombinator V4 was used to perform V gene, J gene and CDR3 annotation of TCR sequences. Expanded TCRs were defined as changing significantly between any two time points under a Poisson model with p below 0.0001. TCR abundances were normalised to the total number of TCRs sequenced per sample and expressed as counts per million. MAIT TCRs were defined by TRAV1-2 paired with TRAJ12, TRAJ20 or TRAJ33, and iNKT TCRs by TRAV10 paired with TRAJ18. VDJdb, accessed 1 November 2021, was searched for CMV, EBV and SARS-CoV-2 annotated TCRs, excluding TCRs annotated for multiple antigens. TCRdb reanalyzed the raw reads on its own, using fastp at Q25 for trimming and MiXCR for clone calling, and kept in-frame beta chains. Here each entry gathers all rows of one CDR3 protein and keeps the most common genes and DNA. For this entry, the V and J calls and clone size follow TCRdb and not the study's own pipeline. The sample profile shows over 60,000 distinct CDR3 sequences; 11% of them were found once. The ten biggest clones cover under 3% of the sample.

V trim: 4 bases; J trim: 8 bases; unmatched bases: 4. Taken from cysteine to phenylalanine, the CDR3 has 14 residues. Here the CDR3 DNA is all that survives: 42 bases in frame from base 1. In the germline V gene, CDR1 corresponds to KGHDR and CDR2 to SFDVKD. Here is what the overall study found, with its caveats: VDJdb matching was skewed toward anti-spike CD8 responses and likely underestimated virus-specific expansions, missing private and CD4 specificities.

The receptor comes from an adult who was a healthcare worker with PCR-confirmed SARS-CoV-2 infection or an uninfected control (not recorded which). The chain is encoded by TRBV24-1 joined to TRBJ2-1, with 10 central nucleotides matching TRBD2. The specimen was whole blood, collected at baseline. The DNA sequence is TGTGCCACCAGTGACGGACTAGCGGAATATGAGCAGTTCTTC. Translation gives CATSDGLAEYEQFF.